This T cell receptor beta chain was observed in a study of T cell repertoires in cytomegalovirus infection. Whole-study results and caveats: Public TCR beta family frequency separated CMV-and-HLA carriers, including in an independent cohort.

The table lists this clonotype with a few counts. Its antigen is unknown. TCRdb passed the reads through MiXCR, listing each CDR3 protein once. The table shows some 500,000 distinct CDR3 sequences, with roughly 34% occurring only once. The clonotype comes from a human donor in good health (CMV status not recorded). Some clones in this sample may be carry-over from other donors' samples. The sequences come from cultured PBMCs, collected from culture after CMV antigen stimulation.

CDR3 bases: TGCGCCAGCAGCCAGGCCCTGGGGGGGAATGAGCAGTTCTTC. It translates to CASSQALGGNEQFF. The chain recombines TRBV4-1 with TRBJ2-1, with 7 bases lining up with TRBD2. Germline CDR1 and CDR2: MGHRA and YSYEKL. The CDR3 has 14 amino acids. J gave up 7 bases and V 3 bases, and 6 bases lay outside the gene matches.